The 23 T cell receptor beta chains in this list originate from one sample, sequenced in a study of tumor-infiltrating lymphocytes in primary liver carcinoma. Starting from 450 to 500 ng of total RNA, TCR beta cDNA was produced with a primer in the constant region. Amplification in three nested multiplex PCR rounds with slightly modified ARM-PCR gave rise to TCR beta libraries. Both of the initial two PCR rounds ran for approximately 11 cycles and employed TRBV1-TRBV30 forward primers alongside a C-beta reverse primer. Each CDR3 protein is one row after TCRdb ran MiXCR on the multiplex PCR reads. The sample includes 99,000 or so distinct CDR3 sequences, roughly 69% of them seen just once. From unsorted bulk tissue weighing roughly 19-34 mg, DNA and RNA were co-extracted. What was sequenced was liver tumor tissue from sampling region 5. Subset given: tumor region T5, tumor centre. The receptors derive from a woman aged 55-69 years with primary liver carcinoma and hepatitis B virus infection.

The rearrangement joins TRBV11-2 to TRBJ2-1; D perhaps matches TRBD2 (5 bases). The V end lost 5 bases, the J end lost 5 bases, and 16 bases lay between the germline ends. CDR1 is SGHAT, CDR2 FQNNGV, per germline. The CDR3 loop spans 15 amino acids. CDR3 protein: CASSRTGSWHNEQFF. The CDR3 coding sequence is TGTGCCAGCAGCAGGACTGGCTCATGGCACAATGAGCAGTTCTTC.

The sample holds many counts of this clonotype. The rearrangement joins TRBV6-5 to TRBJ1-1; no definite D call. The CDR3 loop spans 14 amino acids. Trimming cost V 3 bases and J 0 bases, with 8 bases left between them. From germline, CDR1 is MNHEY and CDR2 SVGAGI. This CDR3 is CASSYGRLNTEAFF. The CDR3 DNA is TGTGCCAGCAGTTATGGCCGGCTGAACACTGAAGCTTTCTTT.

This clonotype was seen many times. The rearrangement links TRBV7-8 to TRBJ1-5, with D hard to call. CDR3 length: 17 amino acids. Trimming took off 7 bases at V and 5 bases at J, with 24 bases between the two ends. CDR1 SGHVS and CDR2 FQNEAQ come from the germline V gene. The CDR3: CASTKTSKTPRDQPQHF. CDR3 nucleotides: TGTGCCAGCACCAAAACGTCCAAAACTCCGCGGGATCAGCCCCAGCATTTT.

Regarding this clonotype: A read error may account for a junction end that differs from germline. CDR3 region: CTSTGTINTDKQYF. CDR3 sequence (DNA): TGTACCAGCACTGGGACCATTAACACAGATAAGCAGTATTTT. This chain joins TRBV6-2 or TRBV6-3 and TRBJ2-3; either TRBD1 or TRBD2 may fit D (5 bases each). CDR1 is MNHEY, CDR2 SVGEGT, per germline. CDR3 length: 14 residues.

The DNA for the CDR3 is TGTGCCACCAGCAGAGATAAGGGCCTCAATCAGCCCCAGCATTTT. Residues: CATSRDKGLNQPQHF. This chain connects TRBV15 to TRBJ1-5; no reliable D call. CDR3 length: 15 amino acids. Germline CDR1 LNHNV, CDR2 YYDKDF (reference sequence). The V and J ends lost 0 bases and 3 bases respectively, with 9 bases between them.

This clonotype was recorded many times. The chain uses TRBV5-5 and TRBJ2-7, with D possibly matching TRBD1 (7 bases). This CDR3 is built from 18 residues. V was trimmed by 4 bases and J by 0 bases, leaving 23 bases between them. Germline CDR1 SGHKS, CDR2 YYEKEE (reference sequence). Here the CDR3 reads CASSPRGTGGDSSYEQYF. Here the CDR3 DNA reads TGTGCCAGCAGCCCCAGAGGGACCGGAGGGGACAGCTCCTACGAGCAGTACTTC.

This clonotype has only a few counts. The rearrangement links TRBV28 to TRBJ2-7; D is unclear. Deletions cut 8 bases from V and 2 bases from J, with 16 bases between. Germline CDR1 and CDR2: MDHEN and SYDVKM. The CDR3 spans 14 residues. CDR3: CASLEASNAYEQYF. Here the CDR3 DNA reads TGTGCCAGCCTCGAGGCTTCTAATGCCTACGAGCAGTACTTC. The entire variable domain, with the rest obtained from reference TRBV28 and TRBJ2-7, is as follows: DVKVTQSSRYLVKRTGEKVFLECVQDMDHENMFWYRQDPGLGLRLIYFSYDVKMKEKGDIPEGYSVSREKKERFSLILESASTNQTSMYLCASLEASNAYEQYFGPGTRLTVT.

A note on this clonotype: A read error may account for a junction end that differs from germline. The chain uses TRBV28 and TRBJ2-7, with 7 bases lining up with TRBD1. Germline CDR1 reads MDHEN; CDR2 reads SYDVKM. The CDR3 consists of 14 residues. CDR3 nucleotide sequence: TGTGCCAGCACTATGGACAGGTCGCCCTACGAGCAGTACTTT. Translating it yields CASTMDRSPYEQYF.

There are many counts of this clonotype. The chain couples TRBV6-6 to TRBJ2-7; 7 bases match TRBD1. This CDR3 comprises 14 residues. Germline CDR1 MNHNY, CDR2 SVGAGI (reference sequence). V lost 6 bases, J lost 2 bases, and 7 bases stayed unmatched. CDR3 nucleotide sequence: TGTGCCAGCAGCTCCAGGGACAGCACCTACGAGCAGTACTTC. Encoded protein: CASSSRDSTYEQYF.

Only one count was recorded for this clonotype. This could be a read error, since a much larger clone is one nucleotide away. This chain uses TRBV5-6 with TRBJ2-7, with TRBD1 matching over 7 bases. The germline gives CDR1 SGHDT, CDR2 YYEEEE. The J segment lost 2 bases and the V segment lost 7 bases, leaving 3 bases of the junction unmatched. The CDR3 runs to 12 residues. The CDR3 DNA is TGTGCCAGCGGGACAGTGACCTACGAGCAGTACTTC. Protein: CASGTVTYEQYF.

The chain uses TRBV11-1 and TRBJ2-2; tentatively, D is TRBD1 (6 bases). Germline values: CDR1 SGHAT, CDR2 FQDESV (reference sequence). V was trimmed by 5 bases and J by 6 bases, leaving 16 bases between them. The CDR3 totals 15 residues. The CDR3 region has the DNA TGTGCCAGCAGCCTCGGACAGTGGTTCGCCGGGGAGCTGTTTTTT. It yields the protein CASSLGQWFAGELFF.

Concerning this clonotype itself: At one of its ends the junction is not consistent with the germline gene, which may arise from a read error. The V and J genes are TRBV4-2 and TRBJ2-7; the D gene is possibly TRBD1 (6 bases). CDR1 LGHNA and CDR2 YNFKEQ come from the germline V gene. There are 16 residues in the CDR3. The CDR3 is CVSSHPGTSSSYEQYF. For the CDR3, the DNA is TGTGTCAGCAGCCATCCCGGGACATCTAGCTCATACGAGCAGTACTTC.

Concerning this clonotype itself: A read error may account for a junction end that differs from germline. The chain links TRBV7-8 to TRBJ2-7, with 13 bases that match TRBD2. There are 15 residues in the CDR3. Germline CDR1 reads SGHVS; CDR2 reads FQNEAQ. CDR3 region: CASSRTTSGRHEHYF. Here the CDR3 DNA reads TGTGCCAGCAGCCGGACGACTAGCGGGAGGCACGAGCACTACTTC.

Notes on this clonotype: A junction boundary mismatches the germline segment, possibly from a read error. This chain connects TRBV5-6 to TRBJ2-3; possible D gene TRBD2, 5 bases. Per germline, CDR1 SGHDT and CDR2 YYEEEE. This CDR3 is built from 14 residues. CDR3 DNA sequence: TGTGCCAGCAGCTTAGTAGCGCCCACAGATACGCGGTATTTT. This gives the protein CASSLVAPTDTRYF.

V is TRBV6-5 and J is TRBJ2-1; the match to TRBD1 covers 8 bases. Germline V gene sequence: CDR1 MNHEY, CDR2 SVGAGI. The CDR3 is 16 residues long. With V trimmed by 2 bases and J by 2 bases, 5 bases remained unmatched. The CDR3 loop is CASSYKRTGTYNEQFF. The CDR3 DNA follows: TGTGCCAGCAGTTACAAAAGGACAGGGACCTACAATGAGCAGTTCTTC.

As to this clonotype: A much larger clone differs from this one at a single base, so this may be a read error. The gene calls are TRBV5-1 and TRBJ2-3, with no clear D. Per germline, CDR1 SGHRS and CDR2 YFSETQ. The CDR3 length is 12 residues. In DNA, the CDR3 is TGCGCCATCAGCTTGGTAGCAGATACGCAGTATTTT. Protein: CAISLVADTQYF.

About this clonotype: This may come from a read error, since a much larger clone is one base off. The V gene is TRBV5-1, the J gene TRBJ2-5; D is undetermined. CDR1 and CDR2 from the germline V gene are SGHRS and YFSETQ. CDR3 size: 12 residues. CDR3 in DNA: TGCGCCAGCAGCTTACTGATGGAGACCCATTACTTC. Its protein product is CASSLLMETHYF.

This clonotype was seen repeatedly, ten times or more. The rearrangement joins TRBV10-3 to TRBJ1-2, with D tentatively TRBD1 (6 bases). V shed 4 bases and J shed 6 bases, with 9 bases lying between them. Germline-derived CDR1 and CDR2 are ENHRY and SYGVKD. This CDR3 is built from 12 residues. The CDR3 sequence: CAISGTVHGYTF. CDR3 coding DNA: TGTGCCATCAGTGGGACAGTTCATGGCTACACCTTC.

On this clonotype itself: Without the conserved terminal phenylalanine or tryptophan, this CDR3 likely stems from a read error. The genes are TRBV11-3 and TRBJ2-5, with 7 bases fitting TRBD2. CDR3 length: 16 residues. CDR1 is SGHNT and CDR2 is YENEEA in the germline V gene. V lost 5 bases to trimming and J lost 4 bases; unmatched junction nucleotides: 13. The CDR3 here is CASSPGLGPSGETQYL. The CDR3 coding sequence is TGTGCCAGCAGCCCCGGACTAGGCCCTTCGGGAGAGACCCAGTACCTC.

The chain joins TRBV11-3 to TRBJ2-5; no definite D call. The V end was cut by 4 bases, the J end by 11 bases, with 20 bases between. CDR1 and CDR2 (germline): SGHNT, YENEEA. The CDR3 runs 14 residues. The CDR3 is CASSSQSSYIEQYF. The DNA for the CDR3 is TGTGCCAGCAGCTCCCAGAGCTCCTACATTGAGCAGTACTTC.

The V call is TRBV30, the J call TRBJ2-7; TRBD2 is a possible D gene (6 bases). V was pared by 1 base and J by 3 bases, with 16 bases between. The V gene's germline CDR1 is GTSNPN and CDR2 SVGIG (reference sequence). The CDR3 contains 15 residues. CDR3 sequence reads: CAWSAERGDHYEQYF. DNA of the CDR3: TGTGCCTGGAGTGCCGAACGCGGGGACCACTACGAGCAGTACTTC.

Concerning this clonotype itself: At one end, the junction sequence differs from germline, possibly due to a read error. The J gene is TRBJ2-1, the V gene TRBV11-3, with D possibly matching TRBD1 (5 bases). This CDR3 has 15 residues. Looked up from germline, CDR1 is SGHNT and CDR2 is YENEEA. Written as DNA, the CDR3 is TGTGCCAGCAGCGTAGGGGCCAAGGGTCACAAGGAGCAGTTCTTC. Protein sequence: CASSVGAKGHKEQFF.

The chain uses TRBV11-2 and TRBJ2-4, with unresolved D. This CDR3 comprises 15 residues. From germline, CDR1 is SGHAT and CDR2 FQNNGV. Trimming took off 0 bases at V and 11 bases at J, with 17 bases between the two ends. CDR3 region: CASSLEPAYQAFQYF. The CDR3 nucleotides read TGTGCCAGCAGCTTAGAACCGGCTTACCAGGCCTTTCAGTACTTC. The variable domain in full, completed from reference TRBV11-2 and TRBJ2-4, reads EAGVAQSPRYKIIEKRQSVAFWCNPISGHATLYWYQQILGQGPKLLIQFQNNGVVDDSQLPKDRFSAERLKGVDSTLKIQPAKLEDSAVYLCASSLEPAYQAFQYFGAGTRLSVL.